This T cell receptor (beta chain) came from a study of blood T cell repertoires in COVID-19. Profiling relied on immunoSEQ multiplex PCR, and the TCRdb table lists in-frame clones only, not all of them. Altogether around 70,000 clones are present, about 89% being singletons, with the ten largest covering 5.5% to 8%. Source material: peripheral blood. This clonotype was sampled from a human donor in a cohort sampled during active COVID-19.

The DNA for the CDR3 is TGTGCCAGCAGCGGACAGACCTTTTACACAGATACGCAGTATTTT. It encodes CASSGQTFYTDTQYF. The gene calls are TRBV21-1 and TRBJ2-3; the tabulated D call, TRBD1, remains unverified against the DNA. TRBV21-1 is designated a pseudogene. The CDR3 extends over 15 amino acids.